The sequence of this TCR beta chain was determined in a study of blood T cell repertoires in COVID-19 (dated by TCRdb to about 2020). Regarding the study in general: Samples from collaborators originated in the United States, Italy and Spain and spanned both the acute and convalescent phases of COVID-19. The prospective study material was composed of cDNA or gDNA derived from T cells, B-cell-depleted T cells, or PBMCs. The dataset comprised deeply sampled blood TCRbeta repertoires from subjects exposed to, actively infected with, or recovered from COVID-19. The repertoires were released in a freely available public database meant as a resource for research on the immune response to SARS-CoV-2. The samples were drawn from the first 160 participants of the ongoing ImmuneRACE study and from over 950 subjects provided by 6 global collaborators. Nearly every sample came with metadata listing a de-identified subject ID, COVID-19 status, age in years and sex. Where available, HLA class I and class II types were obtained from metadata supplied by the sample provider rather than from assay-based typing. The paper's findings and limits, for the study overall: The amount of clinical and demographic metadata varied by source and participant and was provided uncurated.

This clone came up once. This receptor's antigen is unknown. Qualities for individual bases were not recorded, and no much larger clone is one base off. The immunoSEQ Assay, a bias-controlled multiplex PCR, was used to amplify TCRbeta CDR3 regions from genomic DNA. Regarding the original processing steps: The number of nucleated cells in each sample was estimated by amplification of reference gene primers within the assay. To quantify the absolute abundance of each unique TCRbeta CDR3 rearrangement, sequence reads were collapsed and filtered. For each sample, productive Simpson clonality was calculated by taking the square root of Simpson's diversity index across productive rearrangements. TCRdb mirrors the immuneACCESS table, restricted to in-frame sequences. Some clones are absent from its copies; in checked studies, under half trace to an unresolved V gene, and the reason for the others is unknown. V, J and clone size reflect that table, while D and trimming were determined from the DNA. Within this sample are fewer than 350,000 clones, with 85% to 90% of them counted one time only. The top ten clones comprise around 1.7% of the sample.

From V the trimming removes 10 bases and from J it removes 6 bases, while the gene matches leave 6 bases of the junction unaccounted for. Looking up the germline V gene (reference sequence) yields CDR1 MNHEY and CDR2 SMNVEV. Including the terminal cysteine and phenylalanine, the CDR3 comprises 13 residues. Only the CDR3 DNA stays, 39 bases, in frame from base 1. In the prospective study, participants were about 18 to 100 years old, resided in 25 or so geographic areas of the United States, and were enrolled through a virtual design. In the prospective study, cohorts were assigned on the basis of participant-reported clinical history obtained from a screening survey and a study questionnaire. Each participant in the prospective study had whole blood, serum and a nasopharyngeal or oropharyngeal swab collected by mobile phlebotomists. Participants in the prospective study had the option to provide additional blood draws and questionnaires over a roughly two-month period. Blood samples from the prospective study were shipped frozen or at room temperature prior to DNA extraction.

The chain is encoded by TRBV27 joined to TRBJ1-2, with 12 junctional bases fitting TRBD1. What was sequenced was PBMCs or T cells enriched from blood (not recorded which). The TCR comes from a woman in her late teens or twenties with acute COVID-19. This receptor has the CDR3 CANRDRGLHGYTF. At the DNA level, the sequence is TGTGCCAACCGGGACAGGGGGCTACATGGCTACACCTTC.